This is a list of T cell receptor beta chains from one sample in a study of cytomegalovirus exposure and HLA in healthy donors. Profiled with immunoSEQ multiplex PCR; TCRdb holds only in-frame clones, not every one. The table records 150,000 to 200,000 clones, roughly four fifths of them present only once. The specimen sequenced was PBMCs. These receptors were taken from a woman in her 30s in good health and CMV-seronegative. CDR3s include the opening cysteine and the closing phenylalanine or tryptophan.

v_gene	j_gene	len	CDR3aa
TRBV5-1	TRBJ2-7	15	CASSRGSGGAYEQYF
TRBV27	TRBJ2-1	15	CASSVQGGLYNEQFF
TRBV4-3	TRBJ2-7	14	CASSQDSGGDEQYF
TRBV6-1	TRBJ2-5	14	CASSEPWAQETQYF
TRBV13	TRBJ2-1	16	CASSRLAGWQFDEQFF
TRBV7-8	TRBJ2-7	13	CASSLTGSNEQYF
TRBV13	TRBJ2-7	14	CASSLEGVSYEQYF
TRBV25-1	TRBJ1-2	15	CASSEPKGANYGYTF
TRBV7-2	TRBJ1-2	18	CASSLAAGNDLLNYGYTF
TRBV29-1	TRBJ2-1	13	CSVEGLAVNEQFF
TRBV19	TRBJ2-7	14	CASSQTIGAYEQYF
TRBV10-1	TRBJ2-4	14	CASSESEQGNIQYF
TRBV2	TRBJ2-7	13	CASRSFGGPGQYF
TRBV4-3	TRBJ1-1	15	CASSPTGGFAAEAFF
TRBV28	TRBJ2-1	14	CASSLAGSSGEQFF
TRBV14	TRBJ2-3	14	CASSQDLGGRTQYF
TRBV30	TRBJ2-2	14	CAGQGVLSTGELFF
TRBV7-9	TRBJ2-7	13	CASSQTVTYEQYF
TRBV19	TRBJ1-5	16	CASSIGRGYSNQPQHF
TRBV14	TRBJ2-3	16	CASSQDHGESTDTQYF
TRBV11-2	TRBJ2-7	12	CASSLFGYEQYF
TRBV15	TRBJ1-3	17	CATSRGSTGISGNTIYF
TRBV14	TRBJ2-1	16	CASSRPGLALNNEQFF
TRBV9	TRBJ2-1	15	CASSELAGGYNEQFF
TRBV6-6	TRBJ1-1	13	CASSRQSNTEAFF
TRBV5-8	TRBJ1-5	15	CASSPTGIRNQPQHF
TRBV5-4	TRBJ2-1	13	CASSLYFSNEQFF
TRBV4-2	TRBJ2-1	17	CASSQDFISGMNNEQFF
TRBV18	TRBJ2-7	14	CASSGSGRSYEQYF
TRBV27	TRBJ2-7	19	CASSLSQGVLAGEDYEQYF
TRBV7-9	TRBJ1-6	11	CASTAGGPLHF
TRBV5-1	TRBJ2-3	15	CASSSGQEFTDTQYF
TRBV6-1	TRBJ2-2	15	CASSPGKTNTGELFF
TRBV7-9	TRBJ1-6	16	CASSLGQGANNSPLHF
TRBV4-2	TRBJ2-1	17	CASSQSQTSGPDNEQFF
TRBV19	TRBJ2-1	15	CASSTPGTGGYEQFF
TRBV28	TRBJ1-5	14	CASSPGGGNQPQHF
TRBV2	TRBJ1-5	14	CASSERSGNQPQHF
TRBV2	TRBJ2-3	14	CASMTSASTDTQYF
TRBV5-1	.	14	CASSLVEGSYEQYF
TRBV5-1	TRBJ2-2	14	CASRQTRNTGELFF
TRBV27	TRBJ1-1	17	CASSLLGPGGMGTEAFF
TRBV9	TRBJ2-1	15	CASSAAGGLGNEQFF
TRBV28	TRBJ2-2	16	CASSLSGTGNTGELFF
TRBV6-6	TRBJ2-5	14	CASKLTTDQETQYF
TRBV5-8	TRBJ2-7	13	CASSRDSTHEQYF
TRBV6-5	TRBJ1-2	13	CASSPGQGAGYTF
TRBV7-9	TRBJ1-4	18	CASTDRRFVPATNEKLFF
TRBV10-3	TRBJ2-5	13	CAITQRLSETQYF
TRBV4-2	TRBJ2-2	16	CASSPRLQGNTGELFF
TRBV5-1	TRBJ2-2	14	CASSEDRVTGELFF